Listed below are T cell receptor beta chains from one sample, sequenced in a study of beta chain features in type 1 diabetes. Assay: immunoSEQ multiplex PCR; the TCRdb copy retains only in-frame clones and omits some. The table has 150,000 to 200,000 clones, around 8% seen once. The sample comprised central memory CD4+ T cells from blood. These receptors came from a woman aged 40 to 50 with type 1 diabetes. The CDR3 runs from the conserved cysteine through the conserved F or W. A D gene is named only where the DNA matches it firmly. The size of a clone is reported for some rows only, either as once, few or many, or as a class for expanded clones.

13 TRBJ2-5 - - TRBV19 CASSKSLQETQYF TGTGCCAGTAGTAAATCTCTCCAAGAGACCCAGTACTTC
12 TRBJ1-2 many TRBD1 TRBV30 CAWNTGGLGYTF TGTGCCTGGAACACAGGGGGCCTTGGCTACACCTTC
15 TRBJ2-1 few TRBD2 TRBV19 CASSRAGRTYNEQFF TGTGCCAGTAGTAGAGCGGGAAGAACCTACAATGAGCAGTTCTTC
12 TRBJ2-7 many TRBD2 TRBV29-1 CSASGSIYEQYF TGCAGCGCTAGCGGGAGTATCTACGAGCAGTACTTC
19 TRBJ2-7 few TRBD2 TRBV7-2 CASSSSPGLAGGHSYEQYF TGTGCCAGCAGTTCTAGCCCGGGACTAGCGGGAGGGCACTCCTACGAGCAGTACTTC
14 TRBJ2-5 few - TRBV5-4 CASSPDSVQETQYF TGTGCCAGCAGCCCTGACAGCGTTCAAGAGACCCAGTACTTC
13 TRBJ1-6 - TRBD1 TRBV2 CASTRDRNSPLHF TGTGCCAGCACCCGGGACAGGAATTCACCCCTCCACTTT
15 TRBJ1-2 - TRBD1 TRBV27 CASRPLDRPGTGYTF TGTGCCAGCAGGCCCCTGGACAGGCCGGGCACTGGCTACACCTTC
14 TRBJ1-2 - - TRBV14 CASSQGAGSYGYTF TGTGCCAGCAGCCAGGGGGCAGGGAGCTATGGCTACACCTTC
14 TRBJ2-3 - TRBD1 TRBV9 CASSDRGDTDTQYF TGTGCCAGCAGCGACAGGGGAGACACAGATACGCAGTATTTT
13 TRBJ2-1 few - TRBV7-7 CASSLDSADEQFF TGTGCCAGCAGCTTGGACTCGGCCGATGAGCAGTTCTTC
12 TRBJ2-7 - - TRBV6-5 CASLAPSYEQYF TGTGCCAGCCTAGCCCCCTCCTACGAGCAGTACTTC
15 TRBJ2-5 few - TRBV4-1 CASSQARGTGETQYF TGCGCCAGCAGCCAAGCCCGAGGCACTGGAGAGACCCAGTACTTC
15 TRBJ1-5 few TRBD1 TRBV19 CASSIGGTGLRPQHF TGTGCCAGTAGTATCGGGGGGACAGGGCTAAGGCCCCAGCATTTT
14 TRBJ2-7 few TRBD2 TRBV9 CASSGTGTRDMQYF TGTGCCAGCAGCGGTACCGGGACTAGGGATATGCAGTACTTC
15 TRBJ2-3 - - TRBV6-5 CASSYVQGGGDTQYF TGTGCCAGCAGTTACGTACAGGGGGGGGGAGATACGCAGTATTTT
13 TRBJ2-4 - - TRBV7-2 CASSLRGPNIQYF TGTGCCAGCAGCTTAAGGGGCCCAAACATTCAGTACTTC
14 TRBJ1-5 many - TRBV7-9 CASSSLTGDQPQHF TGTGCCAGCAGCTCATTGACGGGGGATCAGCCCCAGCATTTT
13 TRBJ2-7 few TRBD1 TRBV5-1 CASSPDRGNEQYF TGCGCCAGCAGCCCGGACAGGGGCAACGAGCAGTACTTC
15 TRBJ2-3 - - TRBV6-5 CASRPDSGDRDTQYF TGTGCCAGCAGACCGGACAGTGGGGATAGAGATACGCAGTATTTT
15 TRBJ1-5 - TRBD1 TRBV4-1 CASSRDRASNQPQHF TGCGCCAGCAGCCGCGACAGGGCAAGCAATCAGCCCCAGCATTTT
15 TRBJ2-1 few TRBD2 TRBV5-1 CASSGLAEASDEQFF TGCGCCAGCAGCGGACTAGCGGAGGCCTCGGATGAGCAGTTCTTC
12 TRBJ2-7 - TRBD2 TRBV30 CAWSRGDYEQYF TGTGCCTGGAGCCGGGGGGACTACGAGCAGTACTTC
13 TRBJ2-1 many TRBD2 TRBV13 CASNFGGANEQFF TGTGCCAGCAACTTCGGGGGGGCGAATGAGCAGTTCTTC
12 TRBJ2-1 many - TRBV7-9 CASSATGNEQFF TGTGCCAGCAGCGCTACAGGGAATGAGCAGTTCTTC
17 TRBJ2-2 - TRBD2 TRBV9 CASSKRRGNPNTGELFF TGTGCCAGCAGCAAACGGCGGGGGAACCCGAACACCGGGGAGCTGTTTTTT
15 TRBJ1-4 few TRBD1 TRBV6-6 CASSDRGKGNEKLFF TGTGCCAGCAGCGACAGGGGGAAGGGTAATGAAAAACTGTTTTTT
16 TRBJ2-1 few TRBD2 TRBV4-1 CASSQSLAGAYNEQFF TGCGCCAGCAGCCAAAGTCTAGCGGGGGCCTACAATGAGCAGTTCTTC
13 TRBJ1-1 few TRBD1 TRBV18 CASSGTGGTEAFF TGTGCCAGCTCGGGGACAGGGGGCACTGAAGCTTTCTTT
16 TRBJ1-4 - TRBD1 TRBV25-1 CASSDRRTGGNEKLFF TGTGCCAGCAGTGATCGAAGGACAGGGGGAAATGAAAAACTGTTTTTT
15 TRBJ2-2 few TRBD1 TRBV18 CASSSDRGNTGELFF TGTGCCAGCTCATCGGACAGGGGGAACACCGGGGAGCTGTTTTTT
15 TRBJ2-7 many TRBD2 TRBV4-3 CASSQETSGSYEQYF TGCGCCAGCAGCCAAGAAACTAGCGGCAGCTACGAGCAGTACTTC
13 TRBJ2-1 - - TRBV10-3 CAIRARDYNEQFF TGTGCCATCAGGGCCAGGGACTACAATGAGCAGTTCTTC
15 TRBJ1-2 few - TRBV19 CASSPHQADAYGYTF TGTGCCAGTAGTCCCCATCAGGCAGACGCCTATGGCTACACCTTC
16 TRBJ2-2 few - TRBV4-3 CASSLYLGQNTGELFF TGCGCCAGCAGCCTGTACTTGGGACAAAACACCGGGGAGCTGTTTTTT
14 TRBJ1-5 few - TRBV7-2 CASSLLGVDQPQHF TGTGCCAGCAGCTTATTGGGAGTGGATCAGCCCCAGCATTTT
15 TRBJ1-1 few TRBD1 TRBV9 CASSSGGLGNTEAFF TGTGCCAGCAGCTCAGGGGGCCTGGGGAACACTGAAGCTTTCTTT
15 TRBJ2-5 few - TRBV14 CASSQSGLRKETQYF TGTGCCAGCAGCCAGTCGGGACTCCGGAAGGAGACCCAGTACTTC
15 TRBJ1-6 - - TRBV5-1 CASSSPGEDNSPLHF TGCGCCAGCAGCTCCCCGGGGGAGGATAATTCACCCCTCCACTTT